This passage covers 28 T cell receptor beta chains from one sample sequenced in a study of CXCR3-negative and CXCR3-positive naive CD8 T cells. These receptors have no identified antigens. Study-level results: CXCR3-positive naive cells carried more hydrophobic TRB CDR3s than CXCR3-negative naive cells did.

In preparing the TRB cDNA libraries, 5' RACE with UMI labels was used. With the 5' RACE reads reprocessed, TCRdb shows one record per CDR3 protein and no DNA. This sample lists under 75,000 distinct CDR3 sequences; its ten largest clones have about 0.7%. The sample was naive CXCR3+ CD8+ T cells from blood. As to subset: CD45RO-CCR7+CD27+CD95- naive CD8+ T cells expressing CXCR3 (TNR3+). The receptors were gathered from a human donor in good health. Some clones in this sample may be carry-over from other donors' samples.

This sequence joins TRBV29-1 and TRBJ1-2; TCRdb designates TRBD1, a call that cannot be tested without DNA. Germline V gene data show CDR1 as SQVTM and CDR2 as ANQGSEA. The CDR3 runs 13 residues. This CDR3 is CSVEDLGGDGYTF.

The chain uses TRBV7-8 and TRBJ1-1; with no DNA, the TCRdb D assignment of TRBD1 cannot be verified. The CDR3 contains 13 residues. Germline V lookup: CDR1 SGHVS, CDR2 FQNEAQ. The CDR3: CASSLRQGTEAFF.

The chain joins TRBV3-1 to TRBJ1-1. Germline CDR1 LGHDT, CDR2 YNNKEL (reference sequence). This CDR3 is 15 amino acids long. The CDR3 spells CASSQDAGKNTEAFF.

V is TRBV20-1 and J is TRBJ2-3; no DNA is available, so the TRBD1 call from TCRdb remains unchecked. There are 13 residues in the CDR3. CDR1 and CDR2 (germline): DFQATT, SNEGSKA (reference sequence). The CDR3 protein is CSARIWGLDTQYF.

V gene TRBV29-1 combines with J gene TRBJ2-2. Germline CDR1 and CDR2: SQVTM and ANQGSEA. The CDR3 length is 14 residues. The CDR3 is CSVEVGASTGELFF.

The CDR3 protein is CASSLTLPIEAFF. The gene calls are TRBV12-3 or TRBV12-4 and TRBJ1-1; the TCRdb D gene call, TRBD1, has no DNA to confirm it. This CDR3 has 13 residues.

CDR3: CASSSGATLGDTQYF. The chain couples TRBV28 to TRBJ2-3; the TRBD1 assignment by TCRdb is unverifiable without DNA. The CDR3 has 15 amino acids. Germline CDR1 and CDR2: MDHEN and SYDVKM. The variable domain in full, with the rest retrieved from reference TRBV28 and TRBJ2-3, is DVKVTQSSRYLVKRTGEKVFLECVQDMDHENMFWYRQDPGLGLRLIYFSYDVKMKEKGDIPEGYSVSREKKERFSLILESASTNQTSMYLCASSSGATLGDTQYFGPGTRLTVL.

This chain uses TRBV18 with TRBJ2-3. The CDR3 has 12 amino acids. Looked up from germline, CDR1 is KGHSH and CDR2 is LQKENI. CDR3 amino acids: CASSPPSDTQYF.

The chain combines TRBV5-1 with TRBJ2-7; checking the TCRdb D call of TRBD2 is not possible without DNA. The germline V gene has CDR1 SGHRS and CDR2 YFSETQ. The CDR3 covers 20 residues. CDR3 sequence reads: CASSSGSGTSGASLSYEQYF. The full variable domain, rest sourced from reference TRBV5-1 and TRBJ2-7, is KAGVTQTPRYLIKTRGQQVTLSCSPISGHRSVSWYQQTPGQGLQFLFEYFSETQRNKGNFPGRFSGRQFSNSRSEMNVSTLELGDSALYLCASSSGSGTSGASLSYEQYFGPGTRLTVT.

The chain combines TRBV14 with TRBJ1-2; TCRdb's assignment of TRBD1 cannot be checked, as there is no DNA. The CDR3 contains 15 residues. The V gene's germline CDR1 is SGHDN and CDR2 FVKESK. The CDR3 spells CASSHTGESNYGYTF.

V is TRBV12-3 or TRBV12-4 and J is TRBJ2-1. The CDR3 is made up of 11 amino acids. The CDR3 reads CASSISLEQFF.

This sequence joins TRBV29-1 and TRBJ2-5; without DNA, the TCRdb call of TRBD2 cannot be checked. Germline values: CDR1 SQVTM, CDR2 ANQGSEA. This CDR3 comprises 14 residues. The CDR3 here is CSVDGLAGQETQYF.

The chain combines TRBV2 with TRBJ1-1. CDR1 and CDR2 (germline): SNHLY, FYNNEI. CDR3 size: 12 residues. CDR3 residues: CASSEAFSIVFF.

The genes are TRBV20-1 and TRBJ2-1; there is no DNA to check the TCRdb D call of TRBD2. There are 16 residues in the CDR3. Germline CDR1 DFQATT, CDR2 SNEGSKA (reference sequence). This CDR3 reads CSARDIKAGTADEQFF.

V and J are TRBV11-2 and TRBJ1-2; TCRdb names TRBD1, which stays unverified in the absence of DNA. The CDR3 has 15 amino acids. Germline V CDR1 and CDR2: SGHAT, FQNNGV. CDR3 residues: CASSPGSSNRNGYTF.

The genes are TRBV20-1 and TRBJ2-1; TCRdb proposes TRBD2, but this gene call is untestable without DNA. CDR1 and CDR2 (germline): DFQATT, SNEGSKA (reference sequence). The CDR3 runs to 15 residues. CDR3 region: CSATRYGGAINEQFF.

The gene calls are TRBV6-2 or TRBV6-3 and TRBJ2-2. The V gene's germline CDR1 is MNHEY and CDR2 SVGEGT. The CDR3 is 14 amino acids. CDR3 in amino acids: CASSYHRLTGELFF.

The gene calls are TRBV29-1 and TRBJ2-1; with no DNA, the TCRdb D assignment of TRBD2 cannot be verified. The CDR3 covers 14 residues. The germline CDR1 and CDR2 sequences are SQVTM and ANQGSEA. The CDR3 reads CSVVRREGNYEQFF.

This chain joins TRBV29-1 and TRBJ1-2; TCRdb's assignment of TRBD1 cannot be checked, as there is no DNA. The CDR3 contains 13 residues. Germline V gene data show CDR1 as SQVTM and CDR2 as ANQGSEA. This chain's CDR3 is CSVEDRDDYGYTF.

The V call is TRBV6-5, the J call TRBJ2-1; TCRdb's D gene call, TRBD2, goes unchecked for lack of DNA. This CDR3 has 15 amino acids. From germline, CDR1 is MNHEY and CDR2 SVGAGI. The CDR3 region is CASSAGTSGYNEQFF.

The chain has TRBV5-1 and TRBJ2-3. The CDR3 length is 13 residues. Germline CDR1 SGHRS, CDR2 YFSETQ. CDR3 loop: CASSGESLVTQYF.

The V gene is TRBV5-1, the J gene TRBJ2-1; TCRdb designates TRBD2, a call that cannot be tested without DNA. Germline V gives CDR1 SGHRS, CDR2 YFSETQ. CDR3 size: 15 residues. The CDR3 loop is CASSQRTSSYNEQFF.

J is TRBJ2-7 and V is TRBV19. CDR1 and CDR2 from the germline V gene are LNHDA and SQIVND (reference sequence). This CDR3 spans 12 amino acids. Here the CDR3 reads CATRQSSYEQYF.

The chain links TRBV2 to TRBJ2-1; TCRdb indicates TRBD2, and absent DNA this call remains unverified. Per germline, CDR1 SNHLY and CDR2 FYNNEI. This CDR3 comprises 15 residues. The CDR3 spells CASRPTSGGHNEQFF.

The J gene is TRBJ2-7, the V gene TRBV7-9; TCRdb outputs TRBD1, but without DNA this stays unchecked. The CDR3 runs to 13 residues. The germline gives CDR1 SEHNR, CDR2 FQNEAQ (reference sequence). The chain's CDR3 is CASSPGGGNEQYF.

The CDR3 loop is CASSFGPVTLGELFF. The V gene is TRBV12-3 or TRBV12-4, the J gene TRBJ2-2. The CDR3 is made up of 15 amino acids.

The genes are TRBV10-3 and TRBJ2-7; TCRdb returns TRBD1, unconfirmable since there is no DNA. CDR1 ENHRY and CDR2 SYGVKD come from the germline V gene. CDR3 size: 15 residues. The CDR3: CAISEGDRLSYEQYF.

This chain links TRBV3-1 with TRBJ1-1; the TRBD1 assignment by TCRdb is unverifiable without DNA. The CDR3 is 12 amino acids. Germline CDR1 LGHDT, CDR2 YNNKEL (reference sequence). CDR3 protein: CASSQGTPGAFF.